This passage covers 23 T cell receptor beta chains from one sample sequenced in a study of cytomegalovirus exposure and HLA in healthy donors. The PCR employed 60 Vbeta primers together with 13 Jbeta primers. The table came from immunoSEQ multiplex PCR; TCRdb's copy has only in-frame clones and leaves some out. Of tens of thousands of clones in the sample, about two thirds were seen once. Material for sequencing was PBMCs. These receptors originate from a woman aged 40 to 50 in good health and CMV-seropositive.

V is TRBV6-5 and J is TRBJ2-7; TRBD2 aligns across 7 bases. The CDR3 is 13 residues long. V trimming: 6 bases; J trimming: 2 bases; junction bases outside the gene matches: 4. Germline-derived CDR1 and CDR2 are MNHEY and SVGAGI. CDR3 DNA: TGTGCCAGCAGCCGCCGGGGGGCCTACGAGCAGTACTTC. It encodes CASSRRGAYEQYF.

This clone was recorded once. The J gene is TRBJ2-4, the V gene TRBV5-6; D possibly corresponds to TRBD2 (5 bases). This CDR3 has 16 residues. Germline CDR1 SGHDT, CDR2 YYEEEE. Trimming removed 0 bases at V and 0 bases at J, with 10 bases between. The DNA of the CDR3 is TGTGCCAGCAGCTTGGCCGACGGACTAGCCAAAAACATTCAGTACTTC. Translated, it gives CASSLADGLAKNIQYF.

The genes are TRBV27 and TRBJ2-1, with 14 bases matching TRBD2. The CDR3 totals 15 residues. Looked up from germline, CDR1 is MNHEY and CDR2 is SMNVEV (reference sequence). After removal of 5 bases from V and 12 bases from J, the junction contained 9 bases not matched to a gene. The DNA for the CDR3 is TGTGCCAGCAGTATGGGACTAGCGGGGGTCGTGTCGCAGTTCTTC. Protein sequence: CASSMGLAGVVSQFF.

For the CDR3, the DNA is TGTGCCAGCAGCTTAGATCGGGGCTCCTACAATGAGCAGTTCTTC. The encoded protein is CASSLDRGSYNEQFF. The chain uses TRBV11-2 and TRBJ2-1; D may be TRBD2 (5 bases). Trimming took off 0 bases at V and 0 bases at J, with 6 bases between the two ends. Germline V lookup: CDR1 SGHAT, CDR2 FQNNGV. This CDR3 contains 15 residues.

J is TRBJ2-1 and V is TRBV6-1; D might be TRBD2 (6 bases). The CDR3 is made up of 14 amino acids. Germline assignment: CDR1 MNHNS and CDR2 SASEGT. V lost 10 bases and J 8 bases, leaving 21 bases between the germline ends. DNA for the CDR3: TGTGCCACGCAGGGAGGACCCGATAGGGATGAGCAGTTCTTC. Protein product: CATQGGPDRDEQFF.

This chain uses TRBV7-9 with TRBJ2-1; 9 bases are shared with TRBD1. The V segment lost 5 bases and the J segment 3 bases; nucleotides outside the gene matches: 5. The CDR3 loop spans 15 amino acids. The V gene's germline CDR1 is SEHNR and CDR2 FQNEAQ (reference sequence). As DNA, the CDR3 is TGTGCCAGCAGCCTGACAGGGGGAAACTACAATGAGCAGTTCTTC. Protein: CASSLTGGNYNEQFF.

This clone was recorded only once. V is TRBV30 and J is TRBJ1-1; D gene uncertain. The CDR3 has 17 residues. The V and J ends lost 4 bases and 2 bases respectively, with 23 bases between them. The germline CDR1 and CDR2 sequences are GTSNPN and SVGIG (reference sequence). The CDR3 loop is CAWTFNWRRRRNTEAFF. As DNA, the CDR3 is TGTGCCTGGACCTTCAACTGGCGAAGGCGGAGAAACACTGAAGCTTTCTTT.

The genes are TRBV5-1 and TRBJ2-5, with D tentatively TRBD1 (5 bases). Germline lookup yields CDR1 SGHRS and CDR2 YFSETQ. The CDR3 contains 17 residues. V was clipped by 0 bases and J by 5 bases, with 20 bases between them. CDR3 amino acids: CASSLAPGQASRETQYF. The CDR3 coding sequence is TGCGCCAGCAGCTTGGCCCCAGGGCAGGCGTCCCGGGAGACCCAGTACTTC. Variable domain in full (rest from reference TRBV5-1 and TRBJ2-5): KAGVTQTPRYLIKTRGQQVTLSCSPISGHRSVSWYQQTPGQGLQFLFEYFSETQRNKGNFPGRFSGRQFSNSRSEMNVSTLELGDSALYLCASSLAPGQASRETQYFGPGTRLLVL.

The gene calls are TRBV2 and TRBJ1-2, with unresolved D. This CDR3 spans 14 amino acids. Deletions cut 4 bases from V and 4 bases from J, with 13 bases between. Germline CDR1 and CDR2: SNHLY and FYNNEI. CDR3 loop: CASSVSGSPYGYTF. CDR3 in DNA: TGTGCCAGCAGTGTCTCAGGTTCGCCCTATGGCTACACCTTC.

This chain joins TRBV19 and TRBJ1-2; D unresolved. With 5 bases removed from V and 4 bases from J, the gap between germline ends came to 8 bases. The CDR3 totals 12 residues. The germline gives CDR1 LNHDA, CDR2 SQIVND (reference sequence). The CDR3 region is CASSLELYGYTF. The CDR3 nucleotides read TGTGCCAGTAGTCTGGAGCTCTATGGCTACACCTTC. Full variable domain (remainder filled in from reference TRBV19 and TRBJ1-2): DGGITQSPKYLFRKEGQNVTLSCEQNLNHDAMYWYRQDPGQGLRLIYYSQIVNDFQKGDIAEGYSVSREKKESFPLTVTSAQKNPTAFYLCASSLELYGYTFGSGTRLTVV.

The V call is TRBV7-9, the J call TRBJ2-5, with 8 bases fitting TRBD2. The CDR3 extends over 15 amino acids. V lost 5 bases, J lost 5 bases, and 10 bases stayed unmatched. Looked up from germline, CDR1 is SEHNR and CDR2 is FQNEAQ (reference sequence). CDR3: CASSPPLAGLETQYF. The CDR3 DNA reads TGTGCCAGCAGCCCCCCCTTAGCGGGGTTGGAGACCCAGTACTTC.

This chain joins TRBV10-3 and TRBJ1-5, with unresolved D. The V and J ends lost 6 bases and 3 bases respectively, with 12 bases between them. Germline V gene lookup returns CDR1 ENHRY and CDR2 SYGVKD. There are 14 residues in the CDR3. CDR3 nucleotides: TGTGCCATCAGCGAACGCGGGAACAATCAGCCCCAGCATTTT. It specifies CAISERGNNQPQHF.

The chain is built from TRBV6-4 and TRBJ2-2, with D possibly matching TRBD1 (6 bases). The CDR3 sequence is 15 residues long. Germline V gives CDR1 MRHNA, CDR2 SNTAGT. V was pared by 4 bases and J by 1 base, with 10 bases between. The CDR3 DNA sequence: TGTGCCAGCAGTGCCCAGACAGGGAACACCGGGGAGCTGTTTTTT. It yields the protein CASSAQTGNTGELFF.

The chain uses TRBV27 and TRBJ1-2; D may be TRBD1 (5 bases). Germline lookup yields CDR1 MNHEY and CDR2 SMNVEV (reference sequence). Trimming cost V 5 bases and J 8 bases, with 18 bases left between them. This CDR3 has 14 residues. The CDR3 reads CASSPNLDTRGYTF. Written as DNA, the CDR3 is TGTGCCAGCAGTCCCAATTTGGACACGAGGGGCTACACCTTC.

The chain carries TRBV11-2 and TRBJ1-2; perhaps TRBD1 as D (5 bases). V lost 4 bases and J lost 0, with 15 bases in between. CDR1 and CDR2 (germline): SGHAT, FQNNGV. This CDR3 has 16 residues. In nucleotides, the CDR3 is TGTGCCAGCAGCTCGTCCTACGGGGGAACTAACTATGGCTACACCTTC. It is translated as CASSSSYGGTNYGYTF.

This clone appeared a single time. J is TRBJ1-3 and V is TRBV9; 8 positions match TRBD1. The CDR3 sequence is 18 residues long. Germline V gene lookup returns CDR1 SGDLS and CDR2 YYNGEE. Trimming cost V 4 bases and J 8 bases; bases outside gene matches: 20. CDR3: CASSSPRGQGALSDTIYF. The CDR3, as DNA: TGTGCCAGCAGCTCCCCCCGCGGGCAGGGGGCCCTTTCGGACACCATATATTTT.

The chain carries TRBV5-1 and TRBJ1-6, with 10 bases matching TRBD1. This CDR3 is built from 15 residues. Germline loops: CDR1 SGHRS, CDR2 YFSETQ. V was pared by 0 bases and J by 9 bases, with 3 bases of the junction left unmatched. The CDR3 nucleotides are TGCGCCAGCAGCTTGGAGACAGGGGGCCGTTCACCCCTCCACTTT. Amino acids: CASSLETGGRSPLHF.

This sequence joins TRBV2 and TRBJ1-1; TRBD1 is a possible D gene (6 bases). Germline V gene lookup returns CDR1 SNHLY and CDR2 FYNNEI. The V end lost 9 bases, the J end lost 6 bases, and 14 bases lay between the germline ends. The CDR3 consists of 12 residues. CDR3 nucleotides: TGTGCCAGAGAGGGGGGGCCGGCTGAAGCTTTCTTT. It specifies CAREGGPAEAFF.

The CDR3 protein is CATSRDVPAGDGETQYF. In DNA form, the CDR3 reads TGTGCCACCAGCAGAGATGTCCCAGCGGGGGACGGAGAGACCCAGTACTTC. The genes are TRBV15 and TRBJ2-5; 8 positions agree with TRBD2. CDR1 is LNHNV and CDR2 is YYDKDF in the germline V gene (reference sequence). V dropped 0 bases and J dropped 4; count of bases not matched to a gene: 10. The CDR3 totals 17 residues.

The CDR3 DNA sequence: TGTGCCAGCAGCGTAGCGGGAGGGCTTGTGAACACTGAAGCTTTCTTT. Translation gives CASSVAGGLVNTEAFF. The V gene is TRBV9, the J gene TRBJ1-1; the D is unclear. Germline V gene data show CDR1 as SGDLS and CDR2 as YYNGEE. The CDR3 is made up of 16 amino acids. Deletions cut 0 bases from V and 0 bases from J, with 12 bases between.

The CDR3 sequence is CASSLVDRAGGYTF. The CDR3 DNA reads as TGTGCCAGCAGCTTGGTAGACAGGGCTGGTGGCTACACCTTC. J is TRBJ1-2 and V is TRBV5-4, with 7 bases identical to TRBD1. The germline V gene has CDR1 SGHNT and CDR2 YYREEE (reference sequence). CDR3 size: 14 residues. V was clipped by 0 bases and J by 7 bases; unmatched bases: 6. Full variable domain (missing parts from reference TRBV5-4 and TRBJ1-2): ETGVTQSPTHLIKTRGQQVTLRCSSQSGHNTVSWYQQALGQGPQFIFQYYREEENGRGNFPPRFSGLQFPNYSSELNVNALELDDSALYLCASSLVDRAGGYTFGSGTRLTVV.

The V and J genes are TRBV6-5 and TRBJ2-3; 10 nucleotides match TRBD1. Trimming removed 3 bases from V and 3 bases from J; junction bases left unmatched: 3. This CDR3 has 15 residues. Looked up from germline, CDR1 is MNHEY and CDR2 is SVGAGI. The CDR3 DNA is TGTGCCAGCAGTTATAGGGGACAGGGGACAGATACGCAGTATTTT. This codes for CASSYRGQGTDTQYF.

This clone was seen once. The rearrangement uses TRBV7-9 and TRBJ2-3, with 12 bases fitting TRBD2. V lost 4 bases to trimming and J lost 4 bases; unmatched junction nucleotides: 9. This CDR3 region has 17 residues. The V gene's germline CDR1 is SEHNR and CDR2 FQNEAQ (reference sequence). The CDR3: CASSSRLAGARSDTQYF. The CDR3 nucleotides read TGTGCCAGCAGCTCCAGACTAGCGGGGGCCCGCTCAGATACGCAGTATTTT. Based on the CDR3 plus reference TRBV7-9 and TRBJ2-3, the full variable domain is DTGVSQNPRHKITKRGQNVTFRCDPISEHNRLYWYRQTLGQGPEFLTYFQNEAQLEKSRLLSDRFSAERPKGSFSTLEIQRTEQGDSAMYLCASSSRLAGARSDTQYFGPGTRLTVL.